The sequence of this T cell receptor (beta chain) was determined in a study of blood T cell repertoires in COVID-19. CDR3 length equals 15 residues. V was pared by 4 bases and J by 3 bases, with 14 bases between. Germline V gene data show CDR1 as MDHEN and CDR2 as SYDVKM. Sequenced by immunoSEQ multiplex PCR; TCRdb stores in-frame clones only, minus some. The sample contains 130,000 to 150,000 clones, 81% of which appear only once. Material: peripheral blood. This TCR came from a human donor in a cohort sampled during active COVID-19. This chain uses TRBV28 with TRBJ2-3, with TRBD2 as a possible D gene (6 bases). The CDR3 region is CASSSPWGETDTQYF. As DNA, the CDR3 is TGTGCCAGCAGTTCCCCCTGGGGGGAAACAGATACGCAGTATTTT.